This is a list of T cell receptor beta chains from one sample in a study of PD-L1 blockade in urothelial cancer. This table comes from immunoSEQ multiplex PCR, and its TCRdb copy is limited to in-frame clones, with some not included. This table holds about 23,000 clones, under 95% found once. Specimen: PBMCs, collected around atezolizumab (anti-PD-L1) treatment. The receptors here all came from a woman aged 55-75 years with urothelial cancer. CDR3s leave out the opening cysteine and the closing phenylalanine or tryptophan.

J | V | CDR3
TRBJ1-5 | TRBV7-2 | ASSRRDRGSPQH
TRBJ1-2 | TRBV4-2 | ASSQVETAIYGYT
TRBJ2-1 | TRBV29-1 | SVEGLAGGGSEQF
TRBJ1-6 | TRBV7-6 | ASSPRTENSPLH
TRBJ2-7 | TRBV19 | ASSTTSRSSYEQY
TRBJ1-2 | TRBV5-4 | ASSWDRKLGYGYT
TRBJ2-7 | TRBV7-2 | ASSFGADSYEQY
TRBJ2-7 | TRBV6-5 | ASSRGQGVYEQY
TRBJ2-5 | TRBV19 | ASSMDREETQY
TRBJ2-1 | TRBV10-3 | AIRDQVSGNEQF
TRBJ2-7 | TRBV5-4 | ASSRPLAPQY
TRBJ2-1 | TRBV10-3 | AIMASGGGNEQF
TRBJ2-6 | TRBV11-2 | ASSEGEANVLT
TRBJ2-6 | TRBV29-1 | SVGSSSGANVLT
TRBJ2-5 | TRBV5-1 | ASSWNRGQETQY
TRBJ1-2 | TRBV20-1 | SEEGGYGYT
TRBJ2-7 | TRBV7-3 | ASSLTVGHRGEQY
TRBJ2-1 | TRBV6-1 | ASSRQGAPNEQF
TRBJ1-5 | TRBV6-1 | ASSARDARQPQH
TRBJ1-3 | TRBV4-3 | ASSQDLSSGNTIY
TRBJ2-3 | TRBV18 | ASSPPRIPGTDTQY
TRBJ2-1 | TRBV18 | ASSPRTGATYNEQF
TRBJ2-5 | TRBV18 | ASSPQMGLGETQY
TRBJ2-7 | TRBV5-6 | ASSPGDSYYEQY
TRBJ2-7 | TRBV5-1 | ASSLTGGPYEQY
TRBJ2-5 | TRBV7-6 | ASSLAPAGQETQY
TRBJ1-2 | TRBV7-2 | ASSSGTGVFSYGYT
TRBJ2-3 | TRBV7-3 | ASSPSRGTDTQY
TRBJ1-1 | TRBV7-2 | ASSAVPGERTEAF
TRBJ1-5 | TRBV10-2 | ASSESGGLGNQPQH
TRBJ2-1 | TRBV11-2 | ASSLGLAGVDNEQF
TRBJ2-2 | TRBV19 | ATSRREGTGELF
TRBJ2-5 | TRBV10-3 | AVGSLQTQY
TRBJ1-5 | TRBV10-3 | AFPMPQGRGAGNQPQH
TRBJ1-3 | TRBV18 | ASSRTGDGNTIY
TRBJ2-1 | TRBV9 | ASSGLGTLNEQF
TRBJ1-1 | TRBV15 | ATSSRQVNTEAF
TRBJ1-2 | TRBV18 | ASSPPMTGPNVNYGYT
TRBJ2-7 | TRBV14 | ASAPMRASSEQY
TRBJ2-6 | TRBV9 | ASLTLKQSRANVLT
TRBJ2-2 | TRBV19 | ASWGRGLYHTGELF
TRBJ2-7 | TRBV2 | ASREQGFGSYEQY
TRBJ2-2 | TRBV15 | ATSQGAANTGELF